Sequencing of this T cell receptor beta chain was carried out in a study of blood T cell repertoires in COVID-19. Study-level information: Specimens from acute and convalescent COVID-19 originated in the United States, Italy and Spain. In each case, the material was cDNA or gDNA derived from T cells, B-cell-depleted T cells, or PBMCs.

As processed by the authors: Estimation of nucleated cell counts was performed using reference gene primer amplification. Sequencing was performed with immunoSEQ multiplex PCR; in TCRdb, only in-frame clones are kept and a portion is missing. That table is the source of V, J and clone size, and D and trimming were worked out from the DNA. Of fewer than 150,000 clones listed, around 79% are singletons. The receptor comes from a man aged 50-59 years with acute or convalescent COVID-19. Sequencing input: peripheral blood.

The CDR3 DNA sequence: TGCAGCGTTGTCCTTCGCAGTGAAGCTTTCTTT. Protein: CSVVLRSEAFF. This chain links TRBV29-1 with TRBJ1-1; D unresolved. Germline-derived CDR1 and CDR2 are SQVTM and ANQGSEA. The CDR3 totals 11 residues. The germline V and J ends were trimmed by 4 bases and 7 bases, with 10 bases remaining between them. The variable domain in full, completed from reference TRBV29-1 and TRBJ1-1, reads SAVISQKPSRDICQRGTSLTIQCQVDSQVTMMFWYRQQPGQSLTLIATANQGSEATYESGFVIDKFPISRPNLTFSTLTVSNMSPEDSSIYLCSVVLRSEAFFGQGTRLTVV.